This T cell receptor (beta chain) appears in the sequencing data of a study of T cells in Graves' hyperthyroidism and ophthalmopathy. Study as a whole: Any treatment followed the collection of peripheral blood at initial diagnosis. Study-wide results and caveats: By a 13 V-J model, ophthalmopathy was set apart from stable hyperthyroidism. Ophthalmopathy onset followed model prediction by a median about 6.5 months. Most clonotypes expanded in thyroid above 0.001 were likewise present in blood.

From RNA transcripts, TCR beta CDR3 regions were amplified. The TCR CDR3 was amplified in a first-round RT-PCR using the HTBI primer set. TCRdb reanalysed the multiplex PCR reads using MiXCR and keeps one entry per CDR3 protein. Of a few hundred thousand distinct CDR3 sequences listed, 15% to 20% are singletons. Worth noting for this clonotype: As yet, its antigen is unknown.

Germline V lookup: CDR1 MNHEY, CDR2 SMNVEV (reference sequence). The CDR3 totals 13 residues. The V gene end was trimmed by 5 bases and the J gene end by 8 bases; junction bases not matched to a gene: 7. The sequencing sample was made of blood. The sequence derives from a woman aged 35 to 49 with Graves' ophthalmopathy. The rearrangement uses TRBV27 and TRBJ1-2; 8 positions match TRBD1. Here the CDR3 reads CASSHQGAWGYTF. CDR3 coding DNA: TGTGCCAGCAGTCACCAGGGGGCCTGGGGCTACACCTTC.